This TCR beta chain was sequenced for a study of CD8 T cells in Susac syndrome. cDNA came from around 0.5 to 1 ug RNA primed by random hexamers. An immunoSEQ multiplex PCR generated amplified TCR beta CDR3 products spanning 54 Vbeta and 13 Jbeta. TCRdb redid the calling of the immunoSEQ multiplex PCR reads with MiXCR, one entry per CDR3 protein. Among about 200,000 distinct CDR3 sequences listed, roughly 92% were seen once. Sequencing targeted TCR beta in T cells from blood (CD8+ and CD4+). This CDR3 spans 14 amino acids. CDR1 SEHNR and CDR2 FQNEAQ come from the germline V gene (reference sequence). After removal of 5 bases from V and 8 bases from J, the junction contained 8 bases not matched to a gene.

This chain joins TRBV7-9 and TRBJ1-2; 10 bases are shared with TRBD1. Sequencing was done on a sample of CD8+ T cells from PBMCs. The TCR comes from a human donor with multiple sclerosis. CDR3 DNA sequence: TGTGCCAGCAGCCCCCGGGACAGGGGCTTGGGCTACACCTTC. It encodes CASSPRDRGLGYTF.